Listed below are T cell receptor beta chains from one sample, sequenced in a study of T cells in Graves' hyperthyroidism and ophthalmopathy. TCRdb fed the multiplex PCR reads into MiXCR, producing one record per CDR3 protein. Among almost 250,000 distinct CDR3 sequences listed, around 24% were seen once. Input material: blood. The receptors come from a woman aged 35 to 49 with Graves' ophthalmopathy. Each CDR3 is given with its conserved first and last residue. The order of the fields is V gene, J gene, D gene, clone size, CDR3 DNA, CDR3 protein. The D gene is left open where the match is weak. Some rows have no size entry. The others give once, few or many, or a class for an expanded clone.

TRBV19	TRBJ1-5	.	many	TGTGCCAGTAGCTCCGCCCGCACGGGCAATCAGCCCCAGCATTTT	CASSSARTGNQPQHF
TRBV4-2	TRBJ1-1	.	many	TGTGCCAGCAGCCAAGAGACTGTCACTGAAGCTTTCTTT	CASSQETVTEAFF
TRBV6-2/TRBV6-3	TRBJ2-7	.	few	TGTGCCAGCATAATGGCGGGCCGGAACTACGAGCAGTACTTC	CASIMAGRNYEQYF
TRBV11-2	TRBJ2-7	.	many	TGTGCCAGCAGCTTAGTTTCAGGGACCGAGCAGTACTTC	CASSLVSGTEQYF
TRBV3-1	TRBJ2-2	.	many	TGTGCCAGCAGCCAAGCCGGTACCCCCGGGGAGCTGTTTTTT	CASSQAGTPGELFF
TRBV6-2/TRBV6-3	TRBJ1-2	.	few	TGTGCCAGCAGTGGGAGTAGTCCTACAATTAACTATGGCTACACCTTC	CASSGSSPTINYGYTF
TRBV9	TRBJ1-2	TRBD1	.	TGTGCCAGCAGCTTGCTGGGACAGGGGGACTCCTATGGCTACACCTTC	CASSLLGQGDSYGYTF
TRBV28	TRBJ1-5	.	.	TGTGCCAGCAGTTTACCGACCGGGAGCAATCAGCCCCAGCATTTT	CASSLPTGSNQPQHF
TRBV7-9	TRBJ2-4	.	few	TGTGCCAGCAGCTCAGGAGCCAAAAACATTCAGTACTTC	CASSSGAKNIQYF
TRBV28	TRBJ1-2	TRBD1	many	TGTGCCAGCAGTTTATGGACAGGGGAAGGCTACACCTTC	CASSLWTGEGYTF
TRBV27	TRBJ1-1	TRBD1	many	TGTGCCAGCAGTTACGGACAGGGGACTGAAGCTTTCTTT	CASSYGQGTEAFF
TRBV20-1	TRBJ2-7	TRBD1	many	TGCAGTGCTAGGGCCCGGGACAGGGCCTACGAGCAGTACTTC	CSARARDRAYEQYF
TRBV19	TRBJ2-4	.	many	TGTGCCAGTACGGACGAAAACATTCAGTACTTC	CASTDENIQYF
TRBV6-1	TRBJ1-5	.	.	TGTGCCAGCAGACCGAGCCGGGACACCTATAGCAATCAGCCCCGGCATTTT	CASRPSRDTYSNQPRHF
TRBV27	TRBJ2-7	TRBD1	.	TGTGCCAGCAGTCCCGCGACAGGGTTCACCTACGAGCAGTACTTC	CASSPATGFTYEQYF
TRBV28	TRBJ2-4	.	many	TGTGCCAGCAGTTTAGGGGGGAGTCGGGACATTCAGTACTTC	CASSLGGSRDIQYF
TRBV18	TRBJ2-2	TRBD1	many	TGTGCCAGCTCACCACCTACAGGGGGCACCGGGGAGCTGTTTTTT	CASSPPTGGTGELFF
TRBV6-2/TRBV6-3	TRBJ2-7	TRBD2	.	TGTGCCAGCAGTTACCTAGCGGGAGGATACTCCTACGAGCAGTACTTC	CASSYLAGGYSYEQYF
TRBV6-5	TRBJ2-7	TRBD2	once	TGTGCCAGCAGTTATGGCCGACTAGCGGGAGTTACCGAGCAGTACTTC	CASSYGRLAGVTEQYF
TRBV10-3	TRBJ2-7	TRBD2	many	TGTGCCATCAGTGAGGGGACTAGCGGGAGCCACGAGCAGTACTTC	CAISEGTSGSHEQYF
TRBV3-1	TRBJ1-2	.	many	TGTGCCAGCAGCCACTTAGATCCTTCAATTGGCTACACCTTC	CASSHLDPSIGYTF
TRBV29-1	TRBJ2-7	.	many	TGCAGCGTTGAAGATAGGGCGGAGACCTACGAGCAGTACTTC	CSVEDRAETYEQYF
TRBV3-1	TRBJ1-2	.	few	TGTGCCAGCAGCCAAGATCGGGGGAGTGGCTACACCTTC	CASSQDRGSGYTF
TRBV28	TRBJ2-5	.	few	TGTGCCAGCAGTGCACACTCCGACTACCAAGAGACCCAGTACTTC	CASSAHSDYQETQYF
TRBV30	TRBJ1-5	.	many	TGTGCCTGGAGTCCCGGGGACTATAGCAATCAGCCCCAGCATTTT	CAWSPGDYSNQPQHF
TRBV7-2	TRBJ2-5	.	many	TGTGCCAGCACATTCTCGGGAATCCAAGAGACCCAGTACTTC	CASTFSGIQETQYF
TRBV12-5	TRBJ1-1	.	.	TGTGCTAGTGGTTACGGACAGACGCCTTTCTTT	CASGYGQTPFF
TRBV2	TRBJ2-2	TRBD1	many	TGTGCCAGCAATCGACAGGGGGCTAGCACCGGGGAGCTGTTTTTT	CASNRQGASTGELFF
TRBV12-3/TRBV12-4	TRBJ1-2	TRBD1	.	TGTGCCAGCAGATCCGAAGACAGGGGGAACTATGGCTACACCTTC	CASRSEDRGNYGYTF
TRBV4-1	TRBJ1-2	.	many	TGCGCCAGCAGCCAACCACAAGGGGCCGGGACCTATGGCTACACCTTC	CASSQPQGAGTYGYTF
TRBV6-1	TRBJ2-7	TRBD1	.	TGTGCCAGCAGGAACGACAGGGTAGGTTTCTCGTCCTACGAGCAGTACTTC	CASRNDRVGFSSYEQYF
TRBV19	TRBJ2-7	TRBD2	many	TGTGCCAGTAGTCCGGGACTAGCGGGAGTACCCTACGAGCAGTACTTC	CASSPGLAGVPYEQYF
TRBV6-5	TRBJ1-1	.	many	TGTGCCAGCAATCGACAGACTAACACTGAAGCTTTCTTT	CASNRQTNTEAFF
TRBV28	TRBJ1-5	TRBD1	many	TGTGCCAGCAGTTACATCCCGACAGGGAATAGCAATCAGCCCCAGCATTTT	CASSYIPTGNSNQPQHF
TRBV24-1	TRBJ2-5	.	.	TGTGCCACCAGTGATACCCAGGGGAAGACCCAGTACTTC	CATSDTQGKTQYF
TRBV20-1	TRBJ2-7	TRBD2	many	TGCAGTGCTTACGACCCGAGCGGGAGGGTCGACGAGCAGTACTTC	CSAYDPSGRVDEQYF
TRBV28	TRBJ2-2	TRBD2	many	TGTGCCAGCAGCCCGTCCGGGAGCGGGAGGGCCAACGGGGAGCTGTTTTTT	CASSPSGSGRANGELFF
TRBV18	TRBJ2-2	.	.	TGTGCCAGCTCACCACCGAGGGGTAGCACCGGGGAGCTGTTTTTT	CASSPPRGSTGELFF
TRBV30	TRBJ1-5	.	many	TGTGCCTGGCAAGGACACAGCAATCAGCCCCAGCATTTT	CAWQGHSNQPQHF
TRBV6-1	TRBJ2-7	.	many	TGTGCCAGCGCAAGCGCCGGACTCAGCCCCTACGAGCAGTACTTC	CASASAGLSPYEQYF
TRBV6-1	TRBJ1-5	TRBD1	many	TGTGCCAGCCAGACAGGGGATCAGCCCCAGCATTTT	CASQTGDQPQHF
TRBV20-1	TRBJ2-7	TRBD2	many	TGCAGTGCTCGAGGGCTAGCGGGTAGGGGCCTCTACGAGCAGTACTTC	CSARGLAGRGLYEQYF
TRBV30	TRBJ2-1	TRBD2	.	TGTGCCTGGAGATCCACAGAAGCGGGAGCGTTCGATGAGCAGTTCTTC	CAWRSTEAGAFDEQFF
TRBV20-1	TRBJ2-7	.	many	TGCAGTGCCACGCAGGGGGGCTACGAGCAGTACTTC	CSATQGGYEQYF
TRBV9	TRBJ1-6	.	many	TGTGCCAGCAGCGTAGCTGAGACCATCGGGAATTCACCCCTCCACTTT	CASSVAETIGNSPLHF
TRBV11-3	TRBJ2-5	.	.	TGTGCCAGCAGCCTCTTCGGTTCCGGCCAAGAGACCCAGTACTTC	CASSLFGSGQETQYF
TRBV6-1	TRBJ1-2	.	few	TGTGCCAGCAGGGAGACGGATCTCTATGGCTACACCTTC	CASRETDLYGYTF